The clone carrying this T cell receptor beta chain was counted once. Its antigen is not known. Assay: immunoSEQ multiplex PCR; the TCRdb copy retains only in-frame clones and omits some. The table has hundreds of thousands of clones, 97% seen once. This specimen belongs to a study of shared clonotypes between healthy human individuals. The overall study: Donors had three CD4 naive, three CD4 memory, two CD8 naive and one CD8 memory plate apiece.

The CDR3 spans 17 residues. Germline V gene lookup returns CDR1 SGHAT and CDR2 FQNNGV. V lost 5 bases and J 5 bases, leaving 21 bases between the germline ends. Whole-study results and caveats: When naive CD4 clonotypes were compared across a few donors, approximately 5% were shared. What rarefaction showed was incomplete sorted-subset sequencing despite large depth.

This receptor was identified in a woman in her 30s in good health. V gene TRBV11-2 combines with J gene TRBJ2-2; D is tentatively TRBD1 or TRBD2 (6 bases each). Specimen: naive CD4+ T cells sorted from blood. Noted subset: CD45RA+ positively selected. The CDR3 region is CASSLSWGASGTGELFF. The CDR3 DNA is TGTGCCAGCAGCCTTAGCTGGGGGGCGTCGGGAACCGGGGAGCTGTTTTTT.